This entry lists 20 T cell receptor beta chains sequenced from one sample in a study of control samples from healthy donors and cancer patients. Some clones are missing from TCRdb's copy, which holds only in-frame ones; the method was immunoSEQ multiplex PCR. This sample has about 130,000 clones, with 80% to 95% found just once. Input material: blood. These TCRs come from a woman aged 45-59 years in good health.

The chain uses TRBV28 and TRBJ1-3, with a tentative D call TRBD1 (5 bases). V lost 5 bases and J lost 4, with 18 bases in between. Germline lookup yields CDR1 MDHEN and CDR2 SYDVKM. The CDR3 sequence is 16 residues long. The CDR3 DNA reads as TGTGCCAGCAGTCTAAGCCTCGGAGGGGCCGGAAACACCATATATTTT. The encoded protein is CASSLSLGGAGNTIYF.

The gene calls are TRBV9 and TRBJ1-4; 7 nucleotides align to TRBD1. CDR1 and CDR2 from the germline V gene are SGDLS and YYNGEE. V was pared by 2 bases and J by 5 bases, with 3 bases of the junction left unmatched. The CDR3 is 14 amino acids. CDR3 bases: TGTGCCAGCAGCGTTGGGACAGTAAATGAAAAACTGTTTTTT. Protein sequence: CASSVGTVNEKLFF.

This chain connects TRBV5-1 to TRBJ2-3; D tentatively fits TRBD1 or TRBD2 (6 bases each). V gave up 3 bases and J gave up 0 bases, with 11 bases separating them. From germline, CDR1 is SGHRS and CDR2 YFSETQ. This CDR3 spans 15 amino acids. This chain's CDR3 is CASSSTGRSTDTQYF. CDR3 DNA sequence: TGCGCCAGCAGCTCAACAGGGAGGAGCACAGATACGCAGTATTTT.

This chain links TRBV19 with TRBJ1-4; D possibly corresponds to TRBD1 (6 bases). Trimming shortened V by 3 bases and J by 12 bases, and 14 bases separated the two germline ends. Germline lookup yields CDR1 LNHDA and CDR2 SQIVND (reference sequence). The CDR3 sequence is 13 residues long. CDR3 bases: TGTGCCAGTAGTATTCGGGGGCCGGAGGAACTGTTTTTT. Its protein is CASSIRGPEELFF.

The gene calls are TRBV7-2 and TRBJ1-2; TRBD1 matches 8 bases. V was clipped by 5 bases and J by 11 bases; unmatched bases: 10. This CDR3 contains 13 residues. Per the germline V gene, CDR1 is SGHTA and CDR2 is FQGNSA. DNA of the CDR3: TGTGCCAGCAGCCCAGGACAGGGCGGGGGGTACACCTTC. Protein sequence: CASSPGQGGGYTF.

This chain connects TRBV13 to TRBJ1-3, with 8 bases aligning to TRBD1. The germline V gene encodes CDR1 PRHDT and CDR2 FYEKMQ (reference sequence). V was clipped by 0 bases and J by 3 bases; unmatched bases: 7. CDR3 size: 17 residues. This CDR3 is CASSLGPRGHSGNTIYF. In DNA form, the CDR3 reads TGTGCCAGCAGCTTAGGGCCCAGGGGGCATAGTGGAAACACCATATATTTT.

This clone was found once. This chain connects TRBV19 to TRBJ2-7; D gene unclear. This CDR3 is built from 16 residues. Germline values: CDR1 LNHDA, CDR2 SQIVND (reference sequence). Trimming took 3 bases from V and 3 from J, leaving 18 bases between them. CDR3 DNA sequence: TGTGCCAGTAGTATTCAGGCCGCTGCCGGCGTCTACGAGCAGTACTTC. This translates into CASSIQAAAGVYEQYF.

J is TRBJ1-4 and V is TRBV6-2 or TRBV6-3; the D is unclear. The germline V gene encodes CDR1 MNHEY and CDR2 SVGEGT. The CDR3 contains 18 residues. Trimming cost V 0 bases and J 1 base, with 15 bases left between them. CDR3 nucleotide sequence: TGTGCCAGCAGTTACTCGACCACCCAGAGGGTAACTAATGAAAAACTGTTTTTT. This gives the protein CASSYSTTQRVTNEKLFF.

This sequence joins TRBV7-9 and TRBJ2-7, with D possibly being TRBD1 (7 bases). The germline V gene encodes CDR1 SEHNR and CDR2 FQNEAQ (reference sequence). The CDR3 totals 16 residues. V lost 3 bases and J lost 5, with 20 bases in between. The CDR3 loop reads CASSFKVTEGADEQYF. Here the CDR3 DNA reads TGTGCCAGCAGCTTTAAAGTAACGGAGGGGGCGGACGAGCAGTACTTC.

This rearrangement joins TRBV10-1 to TRBJ1-1; a weak D match, TRBD1 (5 bases). The germline V and J ends were trimmed by 3 bases and 4 bases, with 15 bases remaining between them. CDR1 is WNHNN and CDR2 is SYGVQD in the germline V gene (reference sequence). The CDR3 covers 15 residues. The CDR3 is CASSERSEGVTEAFF. The CDR3 DNA reads TGCGCCAGCAGTGAAAGGTCCGAAGGGGTCACTGAAGCTTTCTTT.

V and J are TRBV6-5 and TRBJ1-3; D is uncertain. CDR3 length equals 16 residues. Deletions cut 4 bases from V and 0 bases from J, with 13 bases between. Germline-derived CDR1 and CDR2 are MNHEY and SVGAGI. CDR3 DNA: TGTGCCAGCAGTTCAACAATCCCGAGCTCTGGAAACACCATATATTTT. This encodes CASSSTIPSSGNTIYF.

CDR3 nucleotides: TGTGCCAGTAGTATAGTAGCAGGGACCGGGGAGCTGTTTTTT. It codes for CASSIVAGTGELFF. V usage is TRBV19 and J usage is TRBJ2-2; D might be TRBD1 (5 bases). Per the germline V gene, CDR1 is LNHDA and CDR2 is SQIVND (reference sequence). The CDR3 covers 14 residues. The V end was cut by 1 base, the J end by 5 bases, with 8 bases between.

In the case of this clone: Other DNA sequences from this sample encode an identical CDR3 as well. The J gene is TRBJ2-2, the V gene TRBV6-1, with D possibly being TRBD1 (6 bases). The CDR3 is 16 residues long. The V end was cut by 3 bases, the J end by 0 bases, with 11 bases between. Germline V gene data show CDR1 as MNHNS and CDR2 as SASEGT. CDR3 bases: TGTGCCAGCAGTGAGGTACAGGGCGCGAACACCGGGGAGCTGTTTTTT. This codes for CASSEVQGANTGELFF.

The chain combines TRBV28 with TRBJ2-7; 11 nucleotides agree with TRBD2. CDR1 MDHEN and CDR2 SYDVKM come from the germline V gene. Losses at the gene ends were 4 bases for V and 2 bases for J; bases not matched to a gene: 4. There are 15 residues in the CDR3. The DNA for the CDR3 is TGTGCCAGCAGTTCCCTAGCGGGAGGCGCCTACGAGCAGTACTTC. The encoded protein is CASSSLAGGAYEQYF.

This clone appeared once. V and J are TRBV25-1 and TRBJ1-6; possible D gene TRBD1, 6 bases. There are 17 residues in the CDR3. Germline loops: CDR1 MGHDK, CDR2 SYGVNS. V dropped 6 bases and J dropped 1 base, with 16 bases sitting between them. The CDR3: CASRAWGQRSYNSPLHF. As DNA, the CDR3 is TGTGCCAGCAGGGCCTGGGGACAAAGGTCCTATAATTCACCCCTCCACTTT.

V gene TRBV5-5 combines with J gene TRBJ1-2, with D uncertain. Germline values: CDR1 SGHKS, CDR2 YYEKEE (reference sequence). This CDR3 region has 15 residues. V was trimmed by 2 bases and J by 4 bases, leaving 15 bases between them. The CDR3 nucleotides are TGTGCCAGCAGCTTTTTGGGCAGCGCTGTCTATGGCTACACCTTC. Protein sequence: CASSFLGSAVYGYTF. Full variable domain (missing parts from reference TRBV5-5 and TRBJ1-2): DAGVTQSPTHLIKTRGQQVTLRCSPISGHKSVSWYQQVLGQGPQFIFQYYEKEERGRGNFPDRFSARQFPNYSSELNVNALLLGDSALYLCASSFLGSAVYGYTFGSGTRLTVV.

As concerns this clone: This specimen includes other DNA sequences encoding the same CDR3. V is TRBV14 and J is TRBJ1-1; no definite D call. Germline-derived CDR1 and CDR2 are SGHDN and FVKESK. The CDR3 extends over 12 amino acids. V lost 8 bases, J lost 4 bases, and 11 bases lay in between. In DNA form, the CDR3 reads TGTGCCAGCTCTGGTCGGGGCACTGAAGCTTTCTTT. It specifies CASSGRGTEAFF.

This rearrangement joins TRBV5-1 to TRBJ2-2; D unclear. Trimming stripped 5 bases from V and 1 base from J, with 6 bases between. CDR1 and CDR2 from the germline V gene are SGHRS and YFSETQ. CDR3 length: 13 residues. The CDR3 loop is CASSRGNTGELFF. The CDR3 nucleotides are TGCGCCAGCAGTCGAGGGAACACCGGGGAGCTGTTTTTT.

In its sample, this clone was seen a few times. The rearrangement joins TRBV19 to TRBJ1-4, with a weak D call TRBD1 (5 bases). The CDR3 has 12 residues. Germline CDR1 is LNHDA and CDR2 is SQIVND (reference sequence). The V end lost 5 bases, the J end lost 13 bases, and 14 bases lay between the germline ends. The CDR3 DNA is TGTGCCAGTAGTCTGGGACGTCCTGGACTGTTTTTT. It encodes CASSLGRPGLFF. The variable domain in full, with the rest retrieved from reference TRBV19 and TRBJ1-4, is DGGITQSPKYLFRKEGQNVTLSCEQNLNHDAMYWYRQDPGQGLRLIYYSQIVNDFQKGDIAEGYSVSREKKESFPLTVTSAQKNPTAFYLCASSLGRPGLFFGSGTQLSVL.

The chain's CDR3 is CASSYSILTASEAFF. As DNA, the CDR3 is TGTGCCAGCAGTTACTCGATTTTGACAGCTTCTGAAGCTTTCTTT. The chain employs TRBV6-5 and TRBJ1-1; a possible D gene is TRBD1 (5 bases). The germline CDR1 and CDR2 sequences are MNHEY and SVGAGI. The CDR3 is 15 residues long. Trimming took off 0 bases at V and 6 bases at J, with 14 bases between the two ends.